This T cell receptor (beta chain) was sequenced during a study of T cell responses to AZD1222 COVID-19 vaccine. Study-wide background: Whether given at about 4 or about 12 weeks, second doses were pooled.

Note on this clone: Its antigen is undetermined.

The repertoire was sequenced with immunoSEQ multiplex PCR; TCRdb's copy has only in-frame clones and lacks some. This sample has 100,000 or so clones, with roughly 88% found just once. Germline loops: CDR1 LGHDT, CDR2 YNNKEL (reference sequence). The V and J ends lost 0 bases and 8 bases respectively, with 10 bases between them. The CDR3 totals 13 residues. Study results and limitations: Repertoires were obtained solely post-peak T cell response.

This sample comprised peripheral blood, obtained on day 0 of AZD1222 vaccination. This chain connects TRBV3-1 (or the pseudogene TRBV3-2) to TRBJ1-2; possible D gene TRBD1, 5 bases. The TCR originated in an adult in good health. CDR3 sequence reads: CASSQEWGDGYTF. The DNA for the CDR3 is TGTGCCAGCAGCCAAGAGTGGGGGGACGGCTACACCTTC.